Each of the 23 T cell receptor beta chains below was sequenced from the same sample in a study of blood T cells in healthy people across ages. It was with a sample-barcoded 5' primer and a J-beta primer mix that a second PCR of about 7 to 12 cycles was run. TCRdb independently ran MiXCR on the 5' RACE reads; one entry per CDR3 protein. The sample has 1 million or so distinct CDR3 sequences, over 35% seen once. The sample consisted of blood. These receptors were taken from a woman aged 60-75 years in good health.

In its sample, this clonotype was seen a few times. The chain has TRBV10-3 and TRBJ2-7, with D unclear. Germline V gene sequence: CDR1 ENHRY, CDR2 SYGVKD. The CDR3 covers 11 residues. Trimming pared 7 bases from V and 4 bases from J, leaving 8 bases between. The chain's CDR3 is CAITDGYEQYF. In DNA form, the CDR3 reads TGTGCCATCACCGACGGGTACGAGCAGTACTTC.

This clonotype was found a few times. V and J are TRBV6-6 and TRBJ2-7; weak D call: TRBD1 (6 bases). Germline V gene sequence: CDR1 MNHNY, CDR2 SVGAGI (reference sequence). The V end lost 1 base, the J end lost 7 bases, and 14 bases lay between the germline ends. The CDR3 extends over 14 amino acids. The CDR3 is CASSYYGGGGEQYF. As DNA, the CDR3 is TGTGCCAGCAGTTACTATGGGGGCGGTGGAGAGCAGTACTTC.

This clonotype was counted many times. One end of the junction does not line up with germline, which may come from a read error. As DNA, the CDR3 is TGTGCCAGCAGTTTAGTTGGCACTGAAGCTTTCTTT. Translated, it gives CASSLVGTEAFF. J is TRBJ1-1 and V is TRBV5-1; D gene unclear. The CDR3 spans 12 residues. The germline CDR1 and CDR2 sequences are SGHRS and YFSETQ. Full variable domain (missing parts from reference TRBV5-1 and TRBJ1-1): KAGVTQTPRYLIKTRGQQVTLSCSPISGHRSVSWYQQTPGQGLQFLFEYFSETQRNKGNFPGRFSGRQFSNSRSEMNVSTLELGDSALYLCASSLVGTEAFFGQGTRLTVV.

The chain is built from TRBV6-2 or TRBV6-3 and TRBJ2-3, with D uncertain. Trimming shortened V by 2 bases and J by 9 bases, and 9 bases separated the two germline ends. This CDR3 comprises 12 residues. CDR1 and CDR2 (germline): MNHEY, SVGEGT. CDR3 nucleotides: TGTGCCAGCAGTTACGACTTGATAACGCAGTATTTT. This sequence encodes CASSYDLITQYF.

This clonotype was counted between two and nine times. V gene TRBV5-6 combines with J gene TRBJ2-7; D unclear. Per germline, CDR1 SGHDT and CDR2 YYEEEE. The V gene lost 3 bases and the J gene lost 2 bases, with 9 bases spanning the gap. The CDR3 sequence is 13 residues long. In nucleotides, the CDR3 is TGTGCCAGCAGCTCGACAAGCGCCTACGAGCAGTACTTC. It yields the protein CASSSTSAYEQYF.

V gene TRBV5-1 combines with J gene TRBJ2-7, with 8 bases aligning to TRBD1. Germline loops: CDR1 SGHRS, CDR2 YFSETQ. The CDR3 is 16 residues long. J was trimmed by 0 bases and V by 4 bases; bases with no gene match: 9. For the CDR3, the DNA is TGCGCCAGCAGCAGTCCGTACAGGGGGACCTCCTACGAGCAGTACTTC. Amino acids: CASSSPYRGTSYEQYF.

This chain uses TRBV28 with TRBJ2-1; weak D call: TRBD1 (5 bases). Germline V gene sequence: CDR1 MDHEN, CDR2 SYDVKM. Trimming stripped 7 bases from V and 9 bases from J, with 13 bases between. The length of the CDR3 is 12 residues. The CDR3 loop reads CASTTSRGEQFF. The CDR3 DNA sequence: TGTGCCAGCACCACGTCAAGGGGTGAGCAGTTCTTC.

The count of this clonotype is one. The V call is TRBV20-1, the J call TRBJ1-5; TRBD1 matches 11 bases. Unmatched junction bases numbered 10, after V lost 2 bases and J lost 4 bases. Germline-derived CDR1 and CDR2 are DFQATT and SNEGSKA (reference sequence). This CDR3 contains 17 residues. CDR3 residues: CSARQQGDRGYNQPQHF. DNA for the CDR3: TGCAGTGCTAGACAACAAGGGGACAGGGGGTATAATCAGCCCCAGCATTTT.

V gene TRBV27 combines with J gene TRBJ2-6, with a possible D match to TRBD1 (6 bases). V was trimmed by 3 bases and J by 5 bases, leaving 20 bases between them. This CDR3 has 18 amino acids. Germline CDR1 reads MNHEY; CDR2 reads SMNVEV (reference sequence). The CDR3 is CASSLGRTASPRANVLTF. DNA of the CDR3: TGTGCCAGCAGTTTGGGGCGGACAGCTTCCCCGAGGGCCAACGTCCTGACTTTC.

This clonotype was picked up one time. A read error is possible here, since a much larger clone lies one base away. The CDR3, as DNA: TGCAGTGCTCGACAGGGGAATTACTACAATGAGCAGTACTTC. Translation: CSARQGNYYNEQYF. This rearrangement joins TRBV20-1 to TRBJ2-7; the match to TRBD1 covers 8 bases. Unmatched junction bases numbered 13, after V lost 5 bases and J lost 7 bases. Germline CDR1 is DFQATT and CDR2 is SNEGSKA (reference sequence). This CDR3 is 14 amino acids long.

In this sample, this clonotype turned up a few times. This chain connects TRBV20-1 to TRBJ2-7, with 15 bases matching TRBD2. The junction had 2 bases not matched to a gene; V was cut back by 5 bases and J by 3 bases. The CDR3 sequence is 14 residues long. Germline assignment: CDR1 DFQATT and CDR2 SNEGSKA (reference sequence). CDR3 nucleotide sequence: TGCAGTGCTGGGGGACTAGCGGGAGGCTACGAGCAGTACTTC. Amino acids: CSAGGLAGGYEQYF.

V usage is TRBV6-6 and J usage is TRBJ1-1, with D possibly matching TRBD1 (5 bases). Germline V lookup: CDR1 MNHNY, CDR2 SVGAGI (reference sequence). This CDR3 has 12 amino acids. Trimming took 0 bases from V and 11 from J, leaving 10 bases between them. The CDR3 spells CASSYSGGEAFF. The DNA of the CDR3 is TGTGCCAGCAGTTACTCGGGGGGAGAGGCTTTCTTT.

This clonotype was picked up a small number of times. CDR3 in DNA: TGTGCCAGCAGCATCACCGGACTAGCGCAGAACCACAATGAGCAGTTCTTC. Translated, it gives CASSITGLAQNHNEQFF. V and J are TRBV11-2 and TRBJ2-1; 9 nucleotides match TRBD2. The CDR3 totals 17 residues. Germline V CDR1 and CDR2: SGHAT, FQNNGV. The junction had 13 bases not matched to a gene; V was cut back by 5 bases and J by 5 bases.

This clonotype has more than one count but fewer than ten. This CDR3 is CALSLAGYTF. In DNA form, the CDR3 reads TGTGCCCTGAGCTTGGCGGGCTACACCTTC. This sequence joins TRBV30 and TRBJ1-2, with unresolved D. This CDR3 comprises 10 residues. V lost 8 bases to trimming and J lost 8 bases, with 12 bases between them. CDR1 and CDR2 (germline): GTSNPN, SVGIG (reference sequence).

The V call is TRBV5-1, the J call TRBJ2-3; D unresolved. This CDR3 region has 13 residues. Per germline, CDR1 SGHRS and CDR2 YFSETQ. V was clipped by 1 base and J by 4 bases, with 7 bases between them. The CDR3 coding sequence is TGCGCCAGCAGCTTGATGTCGGCAGATACGCAGTATTTT. Its protein product is CASSLMSADTQYF.

This clonotype was detected a few times. The chain links TRBV6-1 to TRBJ2-7; no definite D call. Trimming took 3 bases from V and 0 from J, leaving 6 bases between them. The V gene's germline CDR1 is MNHNS and CDR2 SASEGT. CDR3 length: 13 amino acids. CDR3 bases: TGTGCCAGCAGTGACAGGTTCTCCTACGAGCAGTACTTC. This gives the protein CASSDRFSYEQYF.

J is TRBJ2-1 and V is TRBV7-3, with unresolved D. The CDR3 is made up of 12 amino acids. Germline assignment: CDR1 SGHTA and CDR2 FQGTGA. Deletions cut 8 bases from V and 2 bases from J, with 7 bases between. CDR3 nucleotide sequence: TGTGCCAGCGTTAGGACCTACAATGAGCAGTTCTTC. Residues: CASVRTYNEQFF.

V gene TRBV25-1 combines with J gene TRBJ1-3; D uncertain. CDR3 size: 15 residues. Germline loops: CDR1 MGHDK, CDR2 SYGVNS. V lost 4 bases, J lost 0 bases, and 10 bases lay in between. The CDR3, as DNA: TGTGCCAGCAGTGTAACAGCTTTCTCTGGAAACACCATATATTTT. Residues: CASSVTAFSGNTIYF.

In its sample, this clonotype was seen a few times. The chain has TRBV9 and TRBJ2-7; the D gene is possibly TRBD1 (6 bases). V was cut by 3 bases and J by 4 bases, with 20 bases left in between. There are 16 residues in the CDR3. The germline V gene has CDR1 SGDLS and CDR2 YYNGEE. This chain's CDR3 is CASSGGTKENLYEQYF. In DNA, the CDR3 is TGTGCCAGCAGCGGAGGGACAAAAGAAAACCTTTACGAGCAGTACTTC.

The chain joins TRBV28 to TRBJ2-3, with 7 positions matching TRBD2. The ends lost 5 bases at V and 4 bases at J; junction bases unmatched: 15. The CDR3 is 17 amino acids. Germline loops: CDR1 MDHEN, CDR2 SYDVKM. CDR3 residues: CASSESRAGAAPDTQYF. CDR3 DNA: TGTGCCAGCAGTGAGAGCCGGGCGGGAGCGGCCCCAGATACGCAGTATTTT.

CDR3 DNA sequence: TGTGCCAGCAGCCCCATTCCGCCTTACGAGCAGTACTTC. Amino acids: CASSPIPPYEQYF. This chain joins TRBV6-5 and TRBJ2-4; no clear D gene. The DNA matches TRBJ2-7 better at its end, which makes the J call doubtful. CDR1 and CDR2 (germline): MNHEY, SVGAGI. The CDR3 has 13 residues.

The sample holds a few counts of this clonotype. J is TRBJ2-7 and V is TRBV6-6; TRBD1 aligns across 7 bases. V was pared by 4 bases and J by 2 bases, with 8 bases of the junction left unmatched. Germline CDR1 and CDR2: MNHNY and SVGAGI (reference sequence). The CDR3 spans 15 residues. CDR3 sequence (DNA): TGTGCCAGCAGTTCACTGGGGGACAGCCCCTACGAGCAGTACTTC. Its protein product is CASSSLGDSPYEQYF.

This clonotype came up a few times. V gene TRBV3-1 combines with J gene TRBJ2-7, with D possibly being TRBD2 (5 bases). Trimming left V 4 bases short and J 5 bases short, with 12 bases between. CDR1 LGHDT and CDR2 YNNKEL come from the germline V gene (reference sequence). The CDR3 covers 13 residues. The CDR3 is CASSPWRADEQYF. DNA of the CDR3: TGTGCCAGCAGCCCGTGGCGGGCGGACGAGCAGTACTTC.